Following are 14 T cell receptor beta chains from one sample sequenced in a study of shared clonotypes between healthy human individuals. Here immunoSEQ multiplex PCR was the method, and the copy in TCRdb shows in-frame clones only, minus some. The profile covers about 2.4 million clones, with 85% to 95% appearing a single time and around 0.14% taken by the ten largest. Sequencing was carried out using naive CD4+ T cells sorted from blood. Subset reported: CD45RA+ positively selected. These receptors all stem from a young man in good health.

The gene calls are TRBV30 and TRBJ1-2; D perhaps matches TRBD1 (5 bases). This CDR3 has 14 residues. V was shortened by 4 bases and J by 4 bases, with 16 bases between the two germline ends. The germline V gene has CDR1 GTSNPN and CDR2 SVGIG (reference sequence). The CDR3 protein is CAWTTGGKVYGYTF. Written as DNA, the CDR3 is TGTGCCTGGACCACGGGGGGGAAGGTCTATGGCTACACCTTC. Based on the CDR3 plus reference TRBV30 and TRBJ1-2, the full variable domain is SQTIHQWPATLVQPVGSPLSLECTVEGTSNPNLYWYRQAAGRGLQLLFYSVGIGQISSEVPQNLSASRPQDRQFILSSKKLLLSDSGFYLCAWTTGGKVYGYTFGSGTRLTVV.

A note on this clone: In the same sample, other DNA sequences code for this CDR3. For the CDR3, the DNA is TGTGCCAGCAGTTACTCGGGTACCGGTGGCTACACCTTC. Translating gives CASSYSGTGGYTF. The rearrangement joins TRBV6-5 to TRBJ1-2, with D uncertain. CDR1 and CDR2 (germline): MNHEY, SVGAGI. The V end was cut by 0 bases, the J end by 7 bases, with 9 bases between. The CDR3 is made up of 13 amino acids.

The sample holds one count of this clone. The rearrangement links TRBV6-5 to TRBJ2-5, with 10 nucleotides matching TRBD1. The J segment lost 5 bases and the V segment lost 0 bases, leaving 3 bases of the junction unmatched. This CDR3 has 15 amino acids. Looked up from germline, CDR1 is MNHEY and CDR2 is SVGAGI. This CDR3 is CASSYSTGGIETQYF. The CDR3 DNA sequence: TGTGCCAGCAGTTACTCGACAGGGGGCATCGAGACCCAGTACTTC.

This sequence joins TRBV30 and TRBJ1-4; 9 bases are shared with TRBD1. The CDR3 sequence is 14 residues long. Losses at the gene ends were 5 bases for V and 7 bases for J; bases not matched to a gene: 8. CDR1 is GTSNPN, CDR2 SVGIG, per germline (reference sequence). The CDR3 DNA follows: TGTGCCTGGGGGCGACAGGGGGAACGTGAAAAACTGTTTTTT. Its protein is CAWGRQGEREKLFF.

The chain joins TRBV4-1 to TRBJ1-1; 7 bases match TRBD1. Germline-derived CDR1 and CDR2 are MGHRA and YSYEKL. The CDR3 is 17 amino acids. After removal of 4 bases from V and 1 base from J, the junction contained 12 bases not matched to a gene. CDR3: CASSPRDGDSANTEAFF. The CDR3 bases are TGCGCCAGCAGCCCGCGGGACGGGGACAGCGCGAACACTGAAGCTTTCTTT.

The chain carries TRBV9 and TRBJ2-5, with a tentative D call TRBD2 (6 bases). Germline CDR1 is SGDLS and CDR2 is YYNGEE. Trimming pared 0 bases from V and 4 bases from J, leaving 13 bases between. This CDR3 has 15 amino acids. The DNA for the CDR3 is TGTGCCAGCAGCGTAGGTTCCCAGGGAGGAGAGACCCAGTACTTC. Encoded protein: CASSVGSQGGETQYF. The entire variable domain, with the rest obtained from reference TRBV9 and TRBJ2-5, is as follows: DSGVTQTPKHLITATGQRVTLRCSPRSGDLSVYWYQQSLDQGLQFLIQYYNGEERAKGNILERFSAQQFPDLHSELNLSSLELGDSALYFCASSVGSQGGETQYFGPGTRLLVL.

The chain carries TRBV6-1 and TRBJ1-5; TRBD1 might be the D (5 bases). Germline-derived CDR1 and CDR2 are MNHNS and SASEGT. The CDR3 totals 16 residues. V gave up 4 bases and J gave up 0 bases, with 13 bases separating them. The CDR3: CASSVGAAYSNQPQHF. The CDR3 DNA reads as TGTGCCAGCAGTGTAGGGGCCGCCTATAGCAATCAGCCCCAGCATTTT.

For this clone: The identical CDR3 is also encoded by other nucleotide sequences in the sample. The chain links TRBV28 to TRBJ2-7; no reliable D call. Germline values: CDR1 MDHEN, CDR2 SYDVKM. The V end lost 2 bases, the J end lost 4 bases, and 6 bases lay between the germline ends. The CDR3 totals 12 residues. The CDR3, as DNA: TGTGCCAGCAGTTTACGTCTGTACGAGCAGTACTTC. Translating gives CASSLRLYEQYF.

This clone was recorded a few times. The gene calls are TRBV7-9 and TRBJ1-3; D is ambiguous. Germline V gene data show CDR1 as SEHNR and CDR2 as FQNEAQ (reference sequence). This CDR3 spans 14 amino acids. Deletions cut 5 bases from V and 0 bases from J, with 8 bases between. CDR3 sequence: CASSVGISGNTIYF. DNA for the CDR3: TGTGCCAGCAGCGTCGGGATCTCTGGAAACACCATATATTTT.

V usage is TRBV4-1 and J usage is TRBJ2-4; D is perhaps TRBD2 (5 bases). This CDR3 is built from 18 residues. Germline V gene lookup returns CDR1 MGHRA and CDR2 YSYEKL. V was pared by 0 bases and J by 0 bases, with 15 bases between. The CDR3 region is CASSQDRVDGVAKNIQYF. The CDR3 nucleotides read TGCGCCAGCAGCCAAGATCGGGTAGACGGGGTAGCCAAAAACATTCAGTACTTC.

Turning to this clone: This same CDR3 is encoded by further DNA sequences in the sample. This rearrangement joins TRBV11-2 to TRBJ2-3; D is possibly TRBD1 (6 bases). Germline assignment: CDR1 SGHAT and CDR2 FQNNGV. This CDR3 is built from 14 residues. V dropped 3 bases and J dropped 3 bases, with 10 bases sitting between them. CDR3 in DNA: TGTGCCAGCAGCTTTACGCAGGGGACAGATACGCAGTATTTT. Amino acid sequence: CASSFTQGTDTQYF.

This clone appeared a few times. J is TRBJ1-1 and V is TRBV5-1; TRBD1 matches at 7 bases. V dropped 4 bases and J dropped 1; count of bases not matched to a gene: 7. The length of the CDR3 is 15 residues. Germline V lookup: CDR1 SGHRS, CDR2 YFSETQ. The CDR3 nucleotides read TGCGCCAGCAGCGCGGCAGGGGGGGCGAACACTGAAGCTTTCTTT. It codes for CASSAAGGANTEAFF.

This clone was detected once. This rearrangement joins TRBV2 to TRBJ1-2; maybe TRBD1 (5 bases). The CDR3 consists of 14 residues. Germline V gives CDR1 SNHLY, CDR2 FYNNEI. V lost 6 bases and J lost 3, with 14 bases in between. The CDR3 loop is CASRQGGGDYGYTF. CDR3 in DNA: TGTGCCAGCAGGCAGGGAGGAGGGGACTATGGCTACACCTTC.

V and J are TRBV29-1 and TRBJ2-3, with 9 bases aligning to TRBD1. The germline V gene encodes CDR1 SQVTM and CDR2 ANQGSEA. The trim removed 3 bases at V and 11 bases at J, leaving 9 bases unmatched. CDR3 length equals 13 residues. The CDR3 loop reads CSVEEQPTGGQYF. The CDR3 bases are TGCAGCGTTGAGGAACAGCCGACAGGGGGGCAGTATTTT.